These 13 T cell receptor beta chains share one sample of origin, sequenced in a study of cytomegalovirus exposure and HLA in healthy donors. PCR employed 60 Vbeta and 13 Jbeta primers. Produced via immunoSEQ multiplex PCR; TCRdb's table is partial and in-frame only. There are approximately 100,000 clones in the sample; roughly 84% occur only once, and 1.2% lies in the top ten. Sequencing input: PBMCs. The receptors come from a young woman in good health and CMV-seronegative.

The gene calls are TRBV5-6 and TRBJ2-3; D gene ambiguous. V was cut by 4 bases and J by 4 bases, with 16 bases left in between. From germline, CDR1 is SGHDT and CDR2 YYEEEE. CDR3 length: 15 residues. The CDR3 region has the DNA TGTGCCAGCAGCCTCCCTGGTAGATCCCCAGATACGCAGTATTTT. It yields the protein CASSLPGRSPDTQYF.

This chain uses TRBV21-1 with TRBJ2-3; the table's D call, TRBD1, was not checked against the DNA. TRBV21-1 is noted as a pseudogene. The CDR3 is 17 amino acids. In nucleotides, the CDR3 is TGTGCCAGCAGCAGAGCAACGAGGGGGTCTAGCACAGATACGCAGTATTTT. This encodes CASSRATRGSSTDTQYF.

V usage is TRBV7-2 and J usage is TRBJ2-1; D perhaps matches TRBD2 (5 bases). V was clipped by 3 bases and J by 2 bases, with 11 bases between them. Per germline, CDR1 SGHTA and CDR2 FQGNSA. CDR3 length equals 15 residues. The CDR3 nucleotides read TGTGCCAGCAGCTTTAGCGAAGCCACCTACAATGAGCAGTTCTTC. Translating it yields CASSFSEATYNEQFF.

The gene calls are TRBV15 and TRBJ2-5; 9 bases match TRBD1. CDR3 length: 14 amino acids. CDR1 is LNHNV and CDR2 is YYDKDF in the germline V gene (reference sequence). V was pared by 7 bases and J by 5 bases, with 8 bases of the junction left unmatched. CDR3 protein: CATTAWDRDETQYF. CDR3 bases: TGTGCCACCACGGCCTGGGACAGGGATGAGACCCAGTACTTC. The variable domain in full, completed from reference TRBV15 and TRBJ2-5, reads DAMVIQNPRYQVTQFGKPVTLSCSQTLNHNVMYWYQQKSSQAPKLLFHYYDKDFNNEADTPDNFQSRRPNTSFCFLDIRSPGLGDTAMYLCATTAWDRDETQYFGPGTRLLVL.

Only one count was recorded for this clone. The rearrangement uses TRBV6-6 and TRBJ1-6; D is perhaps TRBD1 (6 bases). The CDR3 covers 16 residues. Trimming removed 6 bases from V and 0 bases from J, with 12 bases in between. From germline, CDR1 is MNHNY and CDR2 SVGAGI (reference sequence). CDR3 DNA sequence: TGTGCCAGCAGCGATAGGGGGAGCTCCTATAATTCACCCCTCCACTTT. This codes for CASSDRGSSYNSPLHF.

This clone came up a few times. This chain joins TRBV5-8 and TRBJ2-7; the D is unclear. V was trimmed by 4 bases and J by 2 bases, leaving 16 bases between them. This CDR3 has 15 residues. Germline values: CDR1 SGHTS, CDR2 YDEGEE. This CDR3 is CASSPRATYTYEQYF. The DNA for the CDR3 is TGTGCCAGCAGCCCCCGTGCCACATATACCTACGAGCAGTACTTC.

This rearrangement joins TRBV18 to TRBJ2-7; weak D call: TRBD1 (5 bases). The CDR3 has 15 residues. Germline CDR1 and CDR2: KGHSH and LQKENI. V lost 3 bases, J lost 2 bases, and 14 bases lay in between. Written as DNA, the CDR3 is TGTGCCAGCTCACCCTCCCCCAAAGGGGCCTACGAGCAGTACTTC. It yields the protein CASSPSPKGAYEQYF.

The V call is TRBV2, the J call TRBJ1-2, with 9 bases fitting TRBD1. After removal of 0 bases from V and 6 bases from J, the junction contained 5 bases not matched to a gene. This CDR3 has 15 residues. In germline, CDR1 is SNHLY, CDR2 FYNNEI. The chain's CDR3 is CASSEAIGTGHGYTF. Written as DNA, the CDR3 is TGTGCCAGCAGTGAAGCCATTGGGACAGGGCATGGCTACACCTTC. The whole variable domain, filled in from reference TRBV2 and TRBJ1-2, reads EPEVTQTPSHQVTQMGQEVILRCVPISNHLYFYWYRQILGQKVEFLVSFYNNEISEKSEIFDDQFSVERPDGSNFTLKIRSTKLEDSAMYFCASSEAIGTGHGYTFGSGTRLTVV.

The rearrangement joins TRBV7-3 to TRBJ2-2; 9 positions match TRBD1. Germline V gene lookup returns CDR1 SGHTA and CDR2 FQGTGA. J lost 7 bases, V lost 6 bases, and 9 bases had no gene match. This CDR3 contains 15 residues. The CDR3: CASSRTGESIGELFF. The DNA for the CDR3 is TGTGCCAGCAGTAGGACAGGGGAGTCGATCGGGGAGCTGTTTTTT.

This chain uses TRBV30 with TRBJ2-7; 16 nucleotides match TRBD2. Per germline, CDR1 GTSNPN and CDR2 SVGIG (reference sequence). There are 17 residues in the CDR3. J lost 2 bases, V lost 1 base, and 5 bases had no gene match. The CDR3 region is CAWSGVGTSGRAYEQYF. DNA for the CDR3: TGTGCCTGGAGTGGCGTCGGGACTAGCGGGAGGGCCTACGAGCAGTACTTC.

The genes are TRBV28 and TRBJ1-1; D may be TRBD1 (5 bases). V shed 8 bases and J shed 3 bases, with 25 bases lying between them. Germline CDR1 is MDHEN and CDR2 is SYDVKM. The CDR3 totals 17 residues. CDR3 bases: TGTGCCAGCTCGGGGGGAGATCCGGGCCCCGGGGACACTGAAGCTTTCTTT. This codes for CASSGGDPGPGDTEAFF.

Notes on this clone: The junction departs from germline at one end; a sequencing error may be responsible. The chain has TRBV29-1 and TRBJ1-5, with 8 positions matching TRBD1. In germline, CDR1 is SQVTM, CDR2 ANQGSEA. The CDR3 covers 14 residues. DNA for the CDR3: TGCAGCGTTGAAGCTTCAGGGGGCAATGAGCCCCAGCATTTT. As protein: CSVEASGGNEPQHF.

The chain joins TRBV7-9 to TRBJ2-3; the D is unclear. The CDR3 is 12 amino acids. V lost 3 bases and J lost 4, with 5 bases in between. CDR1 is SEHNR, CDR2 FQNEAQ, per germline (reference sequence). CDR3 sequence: CASSFPADTQYF. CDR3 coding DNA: TGTGCCAGCAGCTTCCCAGCAGATACGCAGTATTTT.